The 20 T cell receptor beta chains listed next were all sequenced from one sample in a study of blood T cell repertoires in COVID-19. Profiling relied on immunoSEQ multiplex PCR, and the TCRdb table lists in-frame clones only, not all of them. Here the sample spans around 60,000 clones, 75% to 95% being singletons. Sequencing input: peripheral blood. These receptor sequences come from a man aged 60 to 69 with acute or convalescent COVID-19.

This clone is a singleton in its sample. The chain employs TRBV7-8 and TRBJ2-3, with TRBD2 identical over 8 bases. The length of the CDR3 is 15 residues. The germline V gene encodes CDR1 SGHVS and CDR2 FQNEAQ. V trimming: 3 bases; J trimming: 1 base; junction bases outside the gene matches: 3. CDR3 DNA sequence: TGTGCCAGCAGCTTGCAGACTAGCGGCACAGATACGCAGTATTTT. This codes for CASSLQTSGTDTQYF.

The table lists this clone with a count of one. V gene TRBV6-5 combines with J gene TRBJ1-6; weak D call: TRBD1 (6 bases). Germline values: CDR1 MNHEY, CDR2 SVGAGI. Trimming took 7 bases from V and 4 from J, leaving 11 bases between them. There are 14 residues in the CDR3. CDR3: CASTPGQYNSPLHF. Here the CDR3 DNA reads TGTGCCAGCACCCCGGGACAATATAATTCACCCCTCCACTTT.

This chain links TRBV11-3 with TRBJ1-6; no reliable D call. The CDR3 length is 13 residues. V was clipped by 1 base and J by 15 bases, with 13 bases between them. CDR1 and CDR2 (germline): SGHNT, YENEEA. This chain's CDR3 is CASSLGPPEGLHF. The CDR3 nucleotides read TGTGCCAGCAGCTTAGGACCTCCAGAGGGCCTCCACTTT.

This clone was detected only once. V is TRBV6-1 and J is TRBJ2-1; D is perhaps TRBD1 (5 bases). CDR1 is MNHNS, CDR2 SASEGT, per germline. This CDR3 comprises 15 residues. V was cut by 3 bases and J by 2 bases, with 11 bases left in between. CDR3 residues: CASSESGLAYNEQFF. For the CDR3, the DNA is TGTGCCAGCAGTGAGTCAGGGCTGGCCTACAATGAGCAGTTCTTC.

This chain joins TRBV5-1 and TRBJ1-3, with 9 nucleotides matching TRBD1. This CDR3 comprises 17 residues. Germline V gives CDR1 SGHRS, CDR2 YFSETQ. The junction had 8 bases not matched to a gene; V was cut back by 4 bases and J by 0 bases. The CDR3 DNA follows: TGCGCCAGCAGCCCCCGGGACAGGGTGAGCTCTGGAAACACCATATATTTT. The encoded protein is CASSPRDRVSSGNTIYF.

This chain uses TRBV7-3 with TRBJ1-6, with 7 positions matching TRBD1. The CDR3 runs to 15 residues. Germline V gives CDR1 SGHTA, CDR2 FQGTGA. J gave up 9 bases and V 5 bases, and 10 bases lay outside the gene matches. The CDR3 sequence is CASSLDREVSSPLHF. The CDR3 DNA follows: TGTGCCAGCAGCCTAGACAGGGAAGTTAGTTCACCCCTCCACTTT.

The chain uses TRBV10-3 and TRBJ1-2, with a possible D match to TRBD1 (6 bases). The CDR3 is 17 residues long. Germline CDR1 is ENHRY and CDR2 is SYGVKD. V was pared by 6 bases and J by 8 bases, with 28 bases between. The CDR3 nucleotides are TGTGCCATCAGCGGCGGGGGGCCCTCAGGTGGCGGAGAGGGCTACACCTTC. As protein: CAISGGGPSGGGEGYTF.

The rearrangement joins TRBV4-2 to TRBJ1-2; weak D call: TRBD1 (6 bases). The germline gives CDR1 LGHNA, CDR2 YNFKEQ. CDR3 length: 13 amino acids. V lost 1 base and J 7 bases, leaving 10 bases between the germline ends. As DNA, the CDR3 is TGTGCCAGCAGCCAAGGGGGACAAGCTGGCTACACCTTC. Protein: CASSQGGQAGYTF.

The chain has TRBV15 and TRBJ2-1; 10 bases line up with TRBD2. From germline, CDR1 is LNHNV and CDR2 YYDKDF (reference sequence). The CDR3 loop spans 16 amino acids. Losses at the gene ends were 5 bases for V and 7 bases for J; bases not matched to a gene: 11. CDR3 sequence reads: CATSGISGRAANEQFF. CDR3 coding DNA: TGTGCCACCAGCGGAATAAGCGGGAGGGCCGCGAATGAGCAGTTCTTC.

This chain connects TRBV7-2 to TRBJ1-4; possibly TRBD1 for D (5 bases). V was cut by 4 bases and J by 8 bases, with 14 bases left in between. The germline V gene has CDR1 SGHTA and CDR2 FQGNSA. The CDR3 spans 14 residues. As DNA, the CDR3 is TGTGCCAGCAGCTCCCTGGGTGCAGGGGAAAAACTGTTTTTT. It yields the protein CASSSLGAGEKLFF.

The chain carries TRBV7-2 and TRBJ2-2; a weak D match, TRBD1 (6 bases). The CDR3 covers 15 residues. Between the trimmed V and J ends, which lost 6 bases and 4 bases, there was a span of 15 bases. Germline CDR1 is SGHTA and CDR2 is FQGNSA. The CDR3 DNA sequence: TGTGCCAGCAGGCCAAACAGGGAGAGCACCGGGGAGCTGTTTTTT. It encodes CASRPNRESTGELFF.

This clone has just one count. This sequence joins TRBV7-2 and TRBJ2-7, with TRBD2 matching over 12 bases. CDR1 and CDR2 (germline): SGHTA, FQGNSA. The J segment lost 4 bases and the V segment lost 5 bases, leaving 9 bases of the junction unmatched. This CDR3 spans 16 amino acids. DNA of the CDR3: TGTGCCAGCAGCCCCCCTCCTAGCGGGAGGGCTTACGAGCAGTACTTC. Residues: CASSPPPSGRAYEQYF.

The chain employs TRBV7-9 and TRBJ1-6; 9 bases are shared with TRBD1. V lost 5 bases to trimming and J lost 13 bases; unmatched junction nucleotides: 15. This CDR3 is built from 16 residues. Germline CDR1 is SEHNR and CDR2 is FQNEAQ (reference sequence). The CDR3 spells CASSPDPGQGVLPLHF. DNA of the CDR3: TGTGCCAGCAGCCCTGACCCGGGACAGGGTGTCTTGCCCCTCCACTTT.

In nucleotides, the CDR3 is TGCGCCAGCAGCCAAGATGTAGTCGGGGGAGAGACCCAGTACTTC. Amino acids: CASSQDVVGGETQYF. The gene calls are TRBV4-3 and TRBJ2-5, with TRBD2 as a possible D gene (6 bases). CDR1 LGHNA and CDR2 YSLEER come from the germline V gene. This CDR3 region has 15 residues. Trimming removed 0 bases at V and 4 bases at J, with 12 bases between.

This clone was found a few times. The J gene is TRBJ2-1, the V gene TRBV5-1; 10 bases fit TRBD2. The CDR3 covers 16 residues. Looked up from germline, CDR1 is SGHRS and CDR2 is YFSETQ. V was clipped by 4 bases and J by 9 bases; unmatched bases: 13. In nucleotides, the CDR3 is TGCGCCAGCAGCACCGGGACTAGCGTTACAGGAGGTGAGCAGTTCTTC. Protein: CASSTGTSVTGGEQFF. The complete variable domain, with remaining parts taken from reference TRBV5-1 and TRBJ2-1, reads KAGVTQTPRYLIKTRGQQVTLSCSPISGHRSVSWYQQTPGQGLQFLFEYFSETQRNKGNFPGRFSGRQFSNSRSEMNVSTLELGDSALYLCASSTGTSVTGGEQFFGPGTRLTVL.

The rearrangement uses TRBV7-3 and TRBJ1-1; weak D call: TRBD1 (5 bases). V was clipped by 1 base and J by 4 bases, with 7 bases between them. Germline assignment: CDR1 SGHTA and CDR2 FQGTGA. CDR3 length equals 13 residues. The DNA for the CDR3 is TGTGCCAGCAGCTTAAGCGGGGCCACTGAAGCTTTCTTT. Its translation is CASSLSGATEAFF.

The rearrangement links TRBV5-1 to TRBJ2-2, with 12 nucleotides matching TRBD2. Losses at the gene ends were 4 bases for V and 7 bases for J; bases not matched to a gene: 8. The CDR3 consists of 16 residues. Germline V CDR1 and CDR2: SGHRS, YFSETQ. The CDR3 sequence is CASSLQGTSGFGELFF. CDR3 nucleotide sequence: TGCGCCAGCAGCCTCCAGGGGACTAGCGGGTTCGGGGAGCTGTTTTTT. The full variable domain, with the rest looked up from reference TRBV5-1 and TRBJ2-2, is KAGVTQTPRYLIKTRGQQVTLSCSPISGHRSVSWYQQTPGQGLQFLFEYFSETQRNKGNFPGRFSGRQFSNSRSEMNVSTLELGDSALYLCASSLQGTSGFGELFFGEGSRLTVL.

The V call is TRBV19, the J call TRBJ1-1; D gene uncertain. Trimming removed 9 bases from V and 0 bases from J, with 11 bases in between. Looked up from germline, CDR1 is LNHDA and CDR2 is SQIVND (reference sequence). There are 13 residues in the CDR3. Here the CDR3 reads CASARRLNTEAFF. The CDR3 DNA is TGTGCCAGCGCTAGGCGGTTGAACACTGAAGCTTTCTTT.

CDR3 nucleotide sequence: TGTGCCACCAGCAAAGGAGTGCGGGAGGGCCAAGGGGGGTTCTTC. It encodes CATSKGVREGQGGFF. The J gene is TRBJ2-1, the V gene TRBV15; 9 bases line up with TRBD2. This CDR3 is built from 15 residues. The V and J ends lost 4 bases and 15 bases, in that order; junction bases with no gene match: 16. Germline V gene lookup returns CDR1 LNHNV and CDR2 YYDKDF (reference sequence). Full variable domain (missing parts from reference TRBV15 and TRBJ2-1): DAMVIQNPRYQVTQFGKPVTLSCSQTLNHNVMYWYQQKSSQAPKLLFHYYDKDFNNEADTPDNFQSRRPNTSFCFLDIRSPGLGDTAMYLCATSKGVREGQGGFFGPGTRLTVL.

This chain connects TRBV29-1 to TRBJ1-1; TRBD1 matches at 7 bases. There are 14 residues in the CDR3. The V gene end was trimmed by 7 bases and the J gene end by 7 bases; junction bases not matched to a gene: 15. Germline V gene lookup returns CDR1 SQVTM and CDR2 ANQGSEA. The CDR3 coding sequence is TGCAGCGGGTACCGGGACAGCCAGAATTTTGAAGCTTTCTTT. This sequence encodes CSGYRDSQNFEAFF.